These 26 T cell receptor beta chains share one sample of origin, sequenced in a study of shared T cell receptors in the human thymus. Produced via immunoSEQ multiplex PCR; TCRdb's table is partial and in-frame only. The sample yields 550,000 to 800,000 clones, around 85% seen once. These data were also reused for a study on human thymus T cells.

The sequencing input was thymocytes. These receptors originate from a girl in the first two years of life with a congenital heart defect.

V gene TRBV9 combines with J gene TRBJ1-4, with D possibly being TRBD1 (6 bases). Germline loops: CDR1 SGDLS, CDR2 YYNGEE. The CDR3 length is 15 residues. V was trimmed by 4 bases and J by 5 bases, leaving 15 bases between them. The CDR3 sequence: CASSTFLGQNEKLFF. In nucleotides, the CDR3 is TGTGCCAGCAGCACTTTTCTAGGACAGAATGAAAAACTGTTTTTT.

The rearrangement uses TRBV9 and TRBJ1-3, with no clear D. The CDR3 runs to 16 residues. Germline V CDR1 and CDR2: SGDLS, YYNGEE. V was shortened by 0 bases and J by 5 bases, with 15 bases between the two germline ends. CDR3 DNA: TGTGCCAGCAGCGTAGAAAACAGTGGAAATCGAAACACCATATATTTT. This gives the protein CASSVENSGNRNTIYF.

Written as DNA, the CDR3 is TGTGCCAGCAGTGTATACAAGGGGGACTATGGCTACACCTTC. Translation: CASSVYKGDYGYTF. The chain employs TRBV2 and TRBJ1-2; D is perhaps TRBD1 (6 bases). This CDR3 has 14 residues. Germline CDR1 is SNHLY and CDR2 is FYNNEI. V was cut by 4 bases and J by 3 bases, with 12 bases left in between.

The gene calls are TRBV2 and TRBJ2-1, with D perhaps TRBD1 (5 bases). The germline V gene encodes CDR1 SNHLY and CDR2 FYNNEI. The germline V and J ends were trimmed by 7 bases and 3 bases, with 16 bases remaining between them. This CDR3 has 15 amino acids. CDR3 protein: CASTLTGSHYNEQFF. The CDR3, as DNA: TGTGCCAGCACGCTCACAGGTTCACACTACAATGAGCAGTTCTTC.

V usage is TRBV6-1 and J usage is TRBJ1-6, with no clear D. Germline V CDR1 and CDR2: MNHNS, SASEGT. The CDR3 has 17 residues. V was pared by 2 bases and J by 0 bases, with 11 bases between. The CDR3 DNA reads as TGTGCCAGCAGTGAAATGATCGGGAGCTCCTATAATTCACCCCTCCACTTT. This translates into CASSEMIGSSYNSPLHF.

This clone was detected once. V usage is TRBV4-3 and J usage is TRBJ1-1, with D perhaps matching TRBD1 (5 bases). Trimming left V 0 bases short and J 2 bases short, with 22 bases between. The length of the CDR3 is 19 residues. Germline CDR1 is LGHNA and CDR2 is YSLEER. The CDR3 is CASSQDLGRLTGPNTEAFF. CDR3 sequence (DNA): TGCGCCAGCAGCCAAGATCTAGGGCGCTTAACAGGACCAAACACTGAAGCTTTCTTT.

The genes are TRBV19 and TRBJ2-2; no clear D. The CDR3 consists of 14 residues. CDR1 and CDR2 (germline): LNHDA, SQIVND (reference sequence). Trimming left V 6 bases short and J 2 bases short, with 10 bases between. The CDR3 spells CASSPQVNTGELFF. The CDR3 DNA sequence: TGTGCCAGTAGCCCTCAGGTTAACACCGGGGAGCTGTTTTTT.

This rearrangement joins TRBV5-1 to TRBJ2-7, with 9 nucleotides matching TRBD1. Germline V CDR1 and CDR2: SGHRS, YFSETQ. Trimming at V came to 4 bases and at J to 3 bases, leaving 8 bases not matched to a gene. CDR3 length: 15 amino acids. The CDR3 reads CASSPTRDRVYEQYF. The CDR3 DNA is TGCGCCAGCAGCCCGACCCGGGACAGGGTCTACGAGCAGTACTTC.

The chain recombines TRBV29-1 with TRBJ2-7; 7 nucleotides line up with TRBD1. CDR1 is SQVTM and CDR2 is ANQGSEA in the germline V gene. The CDR3 runs 14 residues. With 6 bases clipped from V and 3 bases from J, the junction kept 11 bases outside the gene matches. CDR3 nucleotides: TGCAGCGTGGAGGACGGACAGGTCGGCTACGAGCAGTACTTC. This gives the protein CSVEDGQVGYEQYF.

The chain is built from TRBV5-1 and TRBJ1-2; the match to TRBD1 covers 7 bases. V lost 4 bases and J lost 2; bases outside the gene matches: 8. Per germline, CDR1 SGHRS and CDR2 YFSETQ. CDR3 size: 15 residues. CDR3 sequence reads: CASSPGTDKNYGYTF. CDR3 nucleotides: TGCGCCAGCAGCCCTGGGACAGACAAGAACTATGGCTACACCTTC.

The chain combines TRBV5-1 with TRBJ1-1; 7 positions agree with TRBD1. CDR1 and CDR2 (germline): SGHRS, YFSETQ. The length of the CDR3 is 14 residues. With 3 bases clipped from V and 5 bases from J, the junction kept 7 bases outside the gene matches. The CDR3 DNA is TGCGCCAGCAGCTCGAGGGGGCCCGGGACTGAAGCTTTCTTT. It translates to CASSSRGPGTEAFF.

This chain links TRBV2 with TRBJ1-6, with no clear D. This CDR3 contains 22 residues. The V end lost 5 bases, the J end lost 0 bases, and 29 bases lay between the germline ends. Germline V gene lookup returns CDR1 SNHLY and CDR2 FYNNEI. CDR3 sequence (DNA): TGTGCCAGCAGTCGACTCCCCCAATCCCCGGGTTGGGTGAGCTCCTATAATTCACCCCTCCACTTT. This translates into CASSRLPQSPGWVSSYNSPLHF.

The chain uses TRBV7-9 and TRBJ1-4, with D maybe TRBD1 (5 bases). The germline V gene encodes CDR1 SEHNR and CDR2 FQNEAQ (reference sequence). The CDR3 is 18 residues long. V dropped 1 base and J dropped 0 bases, with 15 bases sitting between them. The CDR3 protein is CASSLDDSALPTNEKLFF. CDR3 nucleotide sequence: TGTGCCAGCAGCTTAGATGACAGCGCTTTGCCAACTAATGAAAAACTGTTTTTT.

This clone was observed a single time. V and J are TRBV9 and TRBJ1-1; D perhaps matches TRBD1 (6 bases). CDR3 length equals 19 residues. From germline, CDR1 is SGDLS and CDR2 YYNGEE. The germline V and J ends were trimmed by 0 bases and 2 bases, with 23 bases remaining between them. CDR3 in amino acids: CASSVGQNGTQDRNTEAFF. CDR3 nucleotide sequence: TGTGCCAGCAGCGTAGGGCAAAATGGGACACAGGATCGTAACACTGAAGCTTTCTTT.

The J gene is TRBJ1-5, the V gene TRBV2, with 7 bases matching TRBD1. The ends lost 6 bases at V and 0 bases at J; junction bases unmatched: 23. The CDR3 runs to 21 residues. Looked up from germline, CDR1 is SNHLY and CDR2 is FYNNEI. CDR3 sequence: CASSTRVLRGRKTSSNQPQHF. The CDR3 nucleotides are TGTGCCAGCAGCACCCGGGTCCTGAGGGGGCGGAAAACCTCTAGCAATCAGCCCCAGCATTTT.

The rearrangement links TRBV9 to TRBJ2-3; D might be TRBD1 (6 bases). V lost 0 bases and J lost 0, with 20 bases in between. This CDR3 comprises 19 residues. Germline assignment: CDR1 SGDLS and CDR2 YYNGEE. This CDR3 reads CASSVVQGSNLTSTDTQYF. CDR3 bases: TGTGCCAGCAGCGTAGTTCAGGGGTCGAACCTAACTAGCACAGATACGCAGTATTTT. Full variable domain (outside the CDR3, taken from reference TRBV9 and TRBJ2-3): DSGVTQTPKHLITATGQRVTLRCSPRSGDLSVYWYQQSLDQGLQFLIQYYNGEERAKGNILERFSAQQFPDLHSELNLSSLELGDSALYFCASSVVQGSNLTSTDTQYFGPGTRLTVL.

The chain combines TRBV13 with TRBJ2-2; no definite D call. The V gene lost 0 bases and the J gene lost 2 bases, with 10 bases spanning the gap. The CDR3 has 16 amino acids. The germline gives CDR1 PRHDT, CDR2 FYEKMQ (reference sequence). CDR3: CASSLGLNYNTGELFF. The CDR3 DNA sequence: TGTGCCAGCAGCTTAGGACTAAATTATAACACCGGGGAGCTGTTTTTT.

V gene TRBV5-6 combines with J gene TRBJ2-7; 7 nucleotides match TRBD1. Germline assignment: CDR1 SGHDT and CDR2 YYEEEE. V lost 0 bases to trimming and J lost 2 bases; unmatched junction nucleotides: 5. The CDR3 loop spans 15 amino acids. This CDR3 is CASSLEGAFPYEQYF. The CDR3 bases are TGTGCCAGCAGCTTGGAGGGGGCTTTCCCCTACGAGCAGTACTTC.

This chain joins TRBV4-1 and TRBJ2-1, with D maybe TRBD2 (5 bases). The CDR3 length is 17 residues. Germline V CDR1 and CDR2: MGHRA, YSYEKL. Trimming removed 0 bases at V and 3 bases at J, with 15 bases between. CDR3 sequence: CASSQDPLHRGYNEQFF. CDR3 DNA: TGCGCCAGCAGCCAAGACCCACTACATCGGGGCTACAATGAGCAGTTCTTC.

Turning to this clone: This sample includes further DNA sequences coding for the same CDR3. The J gene is TRBJ1-5, the V gene TRBV28, with D tentatively TRBD1 (6 bases). Germline-derived CDR1 and CDR2 are MDHEN and SYDVKM. V lost 4 bases, J lost 1 base, and 8 bases lay in between. There are 14 residues in the CDR3. Here the CDR3 reads CASSSRGSNQPQHF. The CDR3 DNA sequence: TGTGCCAGCAGTTCTAGGGGGAGCAATCAGCCCCAGCATTTT.

The rearrangement joins TRBV5-1 to TRBJ2-5; TRBD1 agrees at 9 bases. V lost 1 base and J lost 10; bases outside the gene matches: 23. The CDR3 has 19 amino acids. Germline V gene sequence: CDR1 SGHRS, CDR2 YFSETQ. Here the CDR3 reads CASSLWSLPNPETGGDQYF. In nucleotides, the CDR3 is TGCGCCAGCAGCTTGTGGTCTCTTCCCAACCCTGAGACAGGGGGGGACCAGTACTTC. Full variable domain (missing parts from reference TRBV5-1 and TRBJ2-5): KAGVTQTPRYLIKTRGQQVTLSCSPISGHRSVSWYQQTPGQGLQFLFEYFSETQRNKGNFPGRFSGRQFSNSRSEMNVSTLELGDSALYLCASSLWSLPNPETGGDQYFGPGTRLLVL.

V usage is TRBV11-2 and J usage is TRBJ1-1, with 10 bases matching TRBD1. Germline lookup yields CDR1 SGHAT and CDR2 FQNNGV. This CDR3 region has 11 residues. V dropped 5 bases and J dropped 11; count of bases not matched to a gene: 2. DNA for the CDR3: TGTGCCAGCAGCCTGGGACAGGGGGCTTTCTTT. It specifies CASSLGQGAFF.

The chain couples TRBV2 to TRBJ2-3, with TRBD2 as a possible D gene (6 bases). The CDR3 loop spans 18 amino acids. Germline-derived CDR1 and CDR2 are SNHLY and FYNNEI. V lost 6 bases, J lost 2 bases, and 24 bases lay in between. This chain's CDR3 is CASSSTSSGGGPTDTQYF. DNA of the CDR3: TGTGCCAGCAGCTCCACCTCCTCTGGGGGAGGACCCACAGATACGCAGTATTTT.

The V gene is TRBV27, the J gene TRBJ1-5; possible D gene TRBD1, 5 bases. Germline V gene sequence: CDR1 MNHEY, CDR2 SMNVEV (reference sequence). This CDR3 spans 15 amino acids. The V and J ends lost 6 bases and 6 bases respectively, with 18 bases between them. CDR3 nucleotides: TGTGCCAGCAGCGCAAGGCAGGGAATGGGTCAGCCCCAGCATTTT. It specifies CASSARQGMGQPQHF.

The chain combines TRBV6-1 with TRBJ2-7, with a possible D match to TRBD2 (7 bases). The germline V and J ends were trimmed by 6 bases and 7 bases, with 19 bases remaining between them. This CDR3 contains 14 residues. Germline loops: CDR1 MNHNS, CDR2 SASEGT. CDR3 sequence reads: CASRPRGGGREQYF. The CDR3 nucleotides are TGTGCCAGCAGACCCAGGGGAGGGGGGAGGGAGCAGTACTTC.

V usage is TRBV19 and J usage is TRBJ2-3, with a tentative D call TRBD1 (6 bases). Germline V lookup: CDR1 LNHDA, CDR2 SQIVND (reference sequence). V lost 5 bases, J lost 4 bases, and 10 bases lay in between. The CDR3 consists of 13 residues. This CDR3 reads CASSCRGADTQYF. The CDR3 DNA is TGTGCCAGTAGTTGCAGGGGTGCAGATACGCAGTATTTT.